This entry describes one T cell receptor beta chain. Antigen unknown. Thawed PBMCs were FACS-sorted into unstimulated CD4+CD25+CD127- regulatory T cells, CD4+CD25- non-regulatory cells, CD4 and CD8 cells. V was clipped by 3 bases and J by 7 bases; unmatched bases: 7. CDR1 is SGHTA and CDR2 is FQGNSA in the germline V gene. The CDR3 is made up of 15 amino acids. This specimen belongs to a study of Tregs in tolerant kidney transplant recipients. Study-wide findings and caveats: This study did not directly address biological reproducibility. The most relevant donor-specific Treg TCRbeta repertoire apparently came from expansion with activated donor B cells. Few patients were studied, so findings need validation in larger groups.

Some clones are missing from TCRdb's copy, which holds only in-frame ones; the method was immunoSEQ multiplex PCR. The data hold about 68,000 clones, with about four fifths observed a single time. This clonotype was sampled from a human donor in good health. Sequenced material: CD4+ T cells from blood. V and J are TRBV7-2 and TRBJ1-3; 9 bases match TRBD1. The CDR3 region is CASSFTGGEGNTIYF. CDR3 DNA: TGTGCCAGCAGCTTTACAGGGGGCGAAGGGAACACCATATATTTT.